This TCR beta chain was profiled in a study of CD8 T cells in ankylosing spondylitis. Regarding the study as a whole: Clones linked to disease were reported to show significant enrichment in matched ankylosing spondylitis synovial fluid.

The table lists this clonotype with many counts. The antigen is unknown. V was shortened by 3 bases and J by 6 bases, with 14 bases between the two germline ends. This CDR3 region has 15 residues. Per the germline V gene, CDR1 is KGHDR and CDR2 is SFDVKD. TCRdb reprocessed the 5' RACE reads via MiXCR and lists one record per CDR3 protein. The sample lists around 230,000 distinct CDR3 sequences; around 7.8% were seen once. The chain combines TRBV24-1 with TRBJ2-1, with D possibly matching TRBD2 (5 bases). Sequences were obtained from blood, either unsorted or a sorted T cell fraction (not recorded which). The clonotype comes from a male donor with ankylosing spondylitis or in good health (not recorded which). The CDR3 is CATSDLTSIGNEQFF. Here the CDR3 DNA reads TGTGCCACCAGTGATCTCACTAGTATCGGCAATGAGCAGTTCTTC.